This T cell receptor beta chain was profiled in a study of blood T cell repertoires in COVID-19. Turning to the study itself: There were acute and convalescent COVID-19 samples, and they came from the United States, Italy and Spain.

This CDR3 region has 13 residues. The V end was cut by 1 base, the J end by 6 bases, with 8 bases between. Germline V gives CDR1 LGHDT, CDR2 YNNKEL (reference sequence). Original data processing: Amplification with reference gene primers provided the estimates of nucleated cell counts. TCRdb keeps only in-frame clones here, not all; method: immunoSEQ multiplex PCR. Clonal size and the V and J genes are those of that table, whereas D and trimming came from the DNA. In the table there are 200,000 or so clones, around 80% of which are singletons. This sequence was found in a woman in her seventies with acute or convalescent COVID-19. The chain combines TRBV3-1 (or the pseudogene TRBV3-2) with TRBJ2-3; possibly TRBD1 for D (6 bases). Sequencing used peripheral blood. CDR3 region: CASSQGTVDTQYF. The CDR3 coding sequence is TGTGCCAGCAGCCAAGGGACAGTGGATACGCAGTATTTT.